The entry that follows covers one TCR beta chain sequence. Other nucleotide sequences from this sample produce the same CDR3. The PCR contained 60 Vbeta and 13 Jbeta primers. Measured with immunoSEQ multiplex PCR; TCRdb has only the in-frame clones, and not every one. This sample yields some 170,000 clones, of which around four fifths are seen a single time; less than 1% belongs to the top ten. This sample was taken from a study of cytomegalovirus exposure and HLA in healthy donors. This TCR was recovered from a girl aged 2 to 9 in good health and CMV-seropositive. The sequenced material came from PBMCs.

The chain's CDR3 is CASSYSRTAQETQYF. CDR3 bases: TGTGCCAGCAGTTACTCCCGGACAGCCCAAGAGACCCAGTACTTC. The rearrangement joins TRBV6-5 to TRBJ2-5; D is perhaps TRBD1 (6 bases). Germline CDR1 MNHEY, CDR2 SVGAGI. V was clipped by 0 bases and J by 1 base, with 9 bases between them. The length of the CDR3 is 15 residues.